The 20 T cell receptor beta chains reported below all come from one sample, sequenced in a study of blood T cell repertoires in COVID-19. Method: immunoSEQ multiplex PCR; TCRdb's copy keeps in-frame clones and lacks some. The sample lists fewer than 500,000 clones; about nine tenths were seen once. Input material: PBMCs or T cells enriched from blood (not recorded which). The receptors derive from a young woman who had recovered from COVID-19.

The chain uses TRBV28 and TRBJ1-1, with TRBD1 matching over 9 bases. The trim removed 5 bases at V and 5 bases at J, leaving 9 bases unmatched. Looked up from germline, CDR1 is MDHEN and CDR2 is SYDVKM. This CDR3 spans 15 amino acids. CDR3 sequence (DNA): TGTGCCAGCAGTCAGGAACAGGGGGCCGGTACTGAAGCTTTCTTT. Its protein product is CASSQEQGAGTEAFF.

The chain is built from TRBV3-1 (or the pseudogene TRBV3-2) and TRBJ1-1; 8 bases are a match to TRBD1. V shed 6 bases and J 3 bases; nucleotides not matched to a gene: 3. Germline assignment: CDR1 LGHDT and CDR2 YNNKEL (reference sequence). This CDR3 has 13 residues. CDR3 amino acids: CASRGTGDTEAFF. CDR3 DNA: TGTGCCAGCAGGGGGACAGGCGACACTGAAGCTTTCTTT.

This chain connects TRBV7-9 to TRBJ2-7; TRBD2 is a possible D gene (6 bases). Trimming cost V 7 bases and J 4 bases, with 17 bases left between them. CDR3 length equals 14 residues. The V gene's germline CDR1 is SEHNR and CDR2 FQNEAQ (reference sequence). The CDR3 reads CASTSGLAYYEQYF. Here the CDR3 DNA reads TGTGCCAGCACCTCGGGGCTAGCGTATTACGAGCAGTACTTC.

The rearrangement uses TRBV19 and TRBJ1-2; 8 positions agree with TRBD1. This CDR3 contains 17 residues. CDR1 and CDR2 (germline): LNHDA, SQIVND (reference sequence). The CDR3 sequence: CVQNPATGGDSNYGYTF. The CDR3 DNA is TGTGTCCAGAATCCGGCCACAGGGGGAGATTCAAACTATGGCTACACCTTC.

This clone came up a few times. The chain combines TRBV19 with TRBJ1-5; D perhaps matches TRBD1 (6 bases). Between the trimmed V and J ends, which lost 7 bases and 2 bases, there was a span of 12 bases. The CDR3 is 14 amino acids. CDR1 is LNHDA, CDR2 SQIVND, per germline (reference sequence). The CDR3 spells CASTAGAGNQPQHF. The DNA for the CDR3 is TGTGCCAGTACCGCGGGGGCGGGCAATCAGCCCCAGCATTTT.

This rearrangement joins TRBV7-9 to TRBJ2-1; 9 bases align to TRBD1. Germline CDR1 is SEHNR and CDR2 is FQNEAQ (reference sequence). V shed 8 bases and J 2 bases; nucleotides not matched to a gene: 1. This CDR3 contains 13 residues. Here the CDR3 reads CASWTGAYNEQFF. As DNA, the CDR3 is TGTGCCAGCTGGACAGGGGCCTACAATGAGCAGTTCTTC.

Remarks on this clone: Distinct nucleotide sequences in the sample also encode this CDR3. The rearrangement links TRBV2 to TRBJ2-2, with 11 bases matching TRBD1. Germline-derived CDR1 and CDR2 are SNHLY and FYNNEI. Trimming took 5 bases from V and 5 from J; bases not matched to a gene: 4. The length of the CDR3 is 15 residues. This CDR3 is CASSTGTGGTGELFF. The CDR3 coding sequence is TGTGCCAGCAGTACAGGGACAGGGGGGACCGGGGAGCTGTTTTTT.

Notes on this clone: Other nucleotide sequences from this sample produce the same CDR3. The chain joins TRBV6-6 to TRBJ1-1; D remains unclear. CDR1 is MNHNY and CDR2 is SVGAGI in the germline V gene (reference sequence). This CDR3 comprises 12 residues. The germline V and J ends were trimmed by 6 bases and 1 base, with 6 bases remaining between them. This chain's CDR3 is CASRDTNTEAFF. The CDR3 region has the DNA TGTGCCAGCAGAGACACGAACACTGAAGCTTTCTTT.

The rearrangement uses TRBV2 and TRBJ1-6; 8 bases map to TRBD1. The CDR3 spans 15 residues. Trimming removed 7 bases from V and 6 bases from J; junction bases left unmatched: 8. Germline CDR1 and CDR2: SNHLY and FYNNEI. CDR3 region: CASIREDRANSPLHF. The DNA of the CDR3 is TGTGCCAGCATCCGAGAGGACAGGGCTAATTCACCCCTCCACTTT.

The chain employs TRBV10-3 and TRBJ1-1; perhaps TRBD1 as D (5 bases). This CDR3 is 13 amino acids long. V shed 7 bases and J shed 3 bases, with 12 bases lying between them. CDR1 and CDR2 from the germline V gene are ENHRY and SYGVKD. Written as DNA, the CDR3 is TGTGCCATCAACCGGCAGGGCGACACTGAAGCTTTCTTT. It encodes CAINRQGDTEAFF.

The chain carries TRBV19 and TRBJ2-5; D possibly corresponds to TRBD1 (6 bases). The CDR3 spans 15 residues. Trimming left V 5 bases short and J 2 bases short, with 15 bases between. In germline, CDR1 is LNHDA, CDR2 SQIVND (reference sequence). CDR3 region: CASSVTGTLQETQYF. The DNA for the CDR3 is TGTGCCAGTAGTGTTACCGGGACATTACAAGAGACCCAGTACTTC.

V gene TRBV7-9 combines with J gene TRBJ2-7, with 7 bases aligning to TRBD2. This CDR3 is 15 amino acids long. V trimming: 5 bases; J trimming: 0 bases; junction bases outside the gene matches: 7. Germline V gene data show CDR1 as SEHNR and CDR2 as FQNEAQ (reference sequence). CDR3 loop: CASSISGASSYEQYF. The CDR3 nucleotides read TGTGCCAGCAGCATCAGCGGGGCCAGCTCCTACGAGCAGTACTTC.

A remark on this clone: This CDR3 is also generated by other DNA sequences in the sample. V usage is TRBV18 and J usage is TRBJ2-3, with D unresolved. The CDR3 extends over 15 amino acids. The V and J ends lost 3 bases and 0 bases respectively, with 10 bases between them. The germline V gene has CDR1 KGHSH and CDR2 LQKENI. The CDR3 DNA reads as TGTGCCAGCTCACCCCCCGGGTCCAGCACAGATACGCAGTATTTT. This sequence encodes CASSPPGSSTDTQYF.

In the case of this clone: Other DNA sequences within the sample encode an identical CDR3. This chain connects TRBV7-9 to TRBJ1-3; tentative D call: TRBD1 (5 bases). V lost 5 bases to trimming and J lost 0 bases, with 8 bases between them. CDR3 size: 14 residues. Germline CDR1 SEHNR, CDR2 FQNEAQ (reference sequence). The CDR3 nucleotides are TGTGCCAGCAGCCTGGGGCTCTCTGGAAACACCATATATTTT. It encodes CASSLGLSGNTIYF.

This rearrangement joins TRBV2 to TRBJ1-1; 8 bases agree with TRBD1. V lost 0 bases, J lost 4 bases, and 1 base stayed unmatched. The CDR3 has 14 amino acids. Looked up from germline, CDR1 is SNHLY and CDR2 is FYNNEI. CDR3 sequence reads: CASSEAQGATEAFF. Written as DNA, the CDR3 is TGTGCCAGCAGTGAAGCGCAGGGGGCCACTGAAGCTTTCTTT. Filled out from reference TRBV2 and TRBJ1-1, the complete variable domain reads EPEVTQTPSHQVTQMGQEVILRCVPISNHLYFYWYRQILGQKVEFLVSFYNNEISEKSEIFDDQFSVERPDGSNFTLKIRSTKLEDSAMYFCASSEAQGATEAFFGQGTRLTVV.

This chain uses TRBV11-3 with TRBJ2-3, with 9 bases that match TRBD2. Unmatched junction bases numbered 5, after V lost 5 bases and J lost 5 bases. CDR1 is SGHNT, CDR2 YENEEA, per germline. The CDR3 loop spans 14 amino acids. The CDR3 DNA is TGTGCCAGCAGCCTTAGCGGGGGAGAAGATACGCAGTATTTT. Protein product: CASSLSGGEDTQYF.

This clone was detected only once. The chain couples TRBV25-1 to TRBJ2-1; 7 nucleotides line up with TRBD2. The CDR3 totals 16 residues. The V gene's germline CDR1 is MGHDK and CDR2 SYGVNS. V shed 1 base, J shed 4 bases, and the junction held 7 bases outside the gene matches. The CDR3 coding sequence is TGTGCCAGCAGTGAATCGGGAGGACTCCGATACAATGAGCAGTTCTTC. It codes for CASSESGGLRYNEQFF.

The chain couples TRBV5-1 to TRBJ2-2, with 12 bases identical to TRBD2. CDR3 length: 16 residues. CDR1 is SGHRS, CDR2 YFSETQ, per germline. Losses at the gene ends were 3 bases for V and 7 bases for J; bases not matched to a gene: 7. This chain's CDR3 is CASSSTSGGYVGELFF. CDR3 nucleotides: TGCGCCAGCAGCTCTACTAGCGGGGGGTACGTCGGGGAGCTGTTTTTT.

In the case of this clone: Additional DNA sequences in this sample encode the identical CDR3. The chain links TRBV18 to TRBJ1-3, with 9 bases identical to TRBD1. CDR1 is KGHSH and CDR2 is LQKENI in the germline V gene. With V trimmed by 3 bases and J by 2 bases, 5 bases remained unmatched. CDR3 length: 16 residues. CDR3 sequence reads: CASSPSQGATGNTIYF. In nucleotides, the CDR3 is TGTGCCAGCTCACCTTCACAGGGGGCCACTGGAAACACCATATATTTT.

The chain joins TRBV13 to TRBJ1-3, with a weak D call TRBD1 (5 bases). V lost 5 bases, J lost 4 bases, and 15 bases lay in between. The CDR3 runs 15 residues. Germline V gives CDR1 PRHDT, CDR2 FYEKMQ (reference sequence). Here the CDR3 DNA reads TGTGCCAGCAGCCAGGGCCGGGCGGGGGGAAACACCATATATTTT. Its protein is CASSQGRAGGNTIYF.